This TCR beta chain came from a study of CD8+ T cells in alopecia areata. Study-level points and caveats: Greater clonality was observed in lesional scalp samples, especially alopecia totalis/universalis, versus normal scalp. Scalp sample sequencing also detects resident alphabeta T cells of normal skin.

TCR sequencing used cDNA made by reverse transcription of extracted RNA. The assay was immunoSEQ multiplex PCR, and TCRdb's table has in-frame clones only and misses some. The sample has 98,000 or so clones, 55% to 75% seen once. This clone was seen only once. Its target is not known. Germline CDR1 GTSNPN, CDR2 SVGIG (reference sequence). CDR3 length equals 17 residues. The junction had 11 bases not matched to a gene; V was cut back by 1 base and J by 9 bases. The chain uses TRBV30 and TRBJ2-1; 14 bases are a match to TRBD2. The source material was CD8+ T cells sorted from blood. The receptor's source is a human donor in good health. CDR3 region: CAWSGVPGLAGVGEQFF. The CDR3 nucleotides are TGTGCCTGGAGTGGAGTCCCGGGACTAGCGGGGGTGGGTGAGCAGTTCTTC.